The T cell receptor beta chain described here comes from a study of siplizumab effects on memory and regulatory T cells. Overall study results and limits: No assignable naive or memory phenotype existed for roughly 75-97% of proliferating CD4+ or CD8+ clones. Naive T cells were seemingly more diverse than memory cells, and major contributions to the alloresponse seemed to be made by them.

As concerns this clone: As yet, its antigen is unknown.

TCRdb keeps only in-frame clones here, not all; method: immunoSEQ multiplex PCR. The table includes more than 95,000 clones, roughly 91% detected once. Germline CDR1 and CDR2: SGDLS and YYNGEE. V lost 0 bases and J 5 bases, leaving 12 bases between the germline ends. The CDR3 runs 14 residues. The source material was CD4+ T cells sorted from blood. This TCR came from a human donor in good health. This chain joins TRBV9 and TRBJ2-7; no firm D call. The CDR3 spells CASSVGASYDEQYF. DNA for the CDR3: TGTGCCAGCAGCGTAGGTGCTAGTTACGACGAGCAGTACTTC.